The 20 T cell receptor beta chains below all came from one sample that was sequenced in a study of OX40 agonist ivuxolimab in advanced cancers. The method was immunoSEQ multiplex PCR; TCRdb's version includes in-frame clones alone and lacks a portion of them. The sample consists of 550 to 650 clones, just over 65% of them appearing once. Material: CD4+ or CD8+ T cells sorted from blood, obtained in a trial of the OX40 agonist ivuxolimab. These receptors were collected from an adult with an advanced solid tumor such as melanoma, head and neck, liver or kidney cancer.

V and J are TRBV4-1 and TRBJ2-1; 10 bases align to TRBD1. Germline V gives CDR1 MGHRA, CDR2 YSYEKL. The V and J ends lost 4 bases and 3 bases, in that order; junction bases with no gene match: 3. The CDR3 is made up of 15 amino acids. CDR3 bases: TGCGCCAGCAGCCGAGGGACAGGGGTCTACAATGAGCAGTTCTTC. Its translation is CASSRGTGVYNEQFF.

This clone was seen a few times. This sequence joins TRBV18 and TRBJ1-5; no clear D gene. Germline-derived CDR1 and CDR2 are KGHSH and LQKENI. The CDR3 has 13 amino acids. Trimming removed 6 bases from V and 5 bases from J, with 11 bases in between. The CDR3 DNA sequence: TGTGCCAGCTCCCGCGGTCGGGATCAGCCCCAGCATTTT. Protein: CASSRGRDQPQHF. The whole variable domain, filled in from reference TRBV18 and TRBJ1-5, reads NAGVMQNPRHLVRRRGQEARLRCSPMKGHSHVYWYRQLPEEGLKFMVYLQKENIIDESGMPKERFSAEFPKEGPSILRIQQVVRGDSAAYFCASSRGRDQPQHFGDGTRLSIL.

The chain carries TRBV4-2 and TRBJ2-1, with D perhaps matching TRBD1 or TRBD2 (5 bases each). Trimming removed 5 bases at V and 5 bases at J, with 13 bases between. CDR1 is LGHNA, CDR2 YNFKEQ, per germline. This CDR3 has 14 residues. CDR3 sequence (DNA): TGTGCCAGCAGCTTTTCAGGGACCCACAATGAGCAGTTCTTC. Translation: CASSFSGTHNEQFF.

V and J are TRBV11-3 and TRBJ2-2; D remains unclear. The CDR3 contains 14 residues. CDR1 is SGHNT and CDR2 is YENEEA in the germline V gene. Trimming cost V 6 bases and J 4 bases, with 12 bases left between them. CDR3 sequence reads: CASRNGLGTGELFF. The CDR3, as DNA: TGTGCCAGCAGAAATGGGTTGGGCACCGGGGAGCTGTTTTTT. Drawing the rest from reference TRBV11-3 and TRBJ2-2, the complete variable domain is EAGVVQSPRYKIIEKKQPVAFWCNPISGHNTLYWYLQNLGQGPELLIRYENEEAVDDSQLPKDRFSAERLKGVDSTLKIQPAELGDSAVYLCASRNGLGTGELFFGEGSRLTVL.

V is TRBV19 and J is TRBJ2-7; 11 positions agree with TRBD1. With 3 bases clipped from V and 3 bases from J, the junction kept 4 bases outside the gene matches. Per germline, CDR1 LNHDA and CDR2 SQIVND (reference sequence). The length of the CDR3 is 15 residues. The CDR3 loop reads CASSIPGTGGYEQYF. CDR3 DNA: TGTGCCAGTAGTATTCCCGGGACAGGGGGCTACGAGCAGTACTTC.

This clone was found a few times. This sequence joins TRBV18 and TRBJ1-4, with D tentatively TRBD1 (5 bases). The CDR3 length is 14 residues. CDR1 KGHSH and CDR2 LQKENI come from the germline V gene. Trimming pared 1 base from V and 10 bases from J, leaving 13 bases between. CDR3 DNA sequence: TGTGCCAGCTCACCACACCCCAGGGCGCCAAAACTGTTTTTT. It codes for CASSPHPRAPKLFF.

A remark on this clone: No DNA is shown, since the ends of the CDR3 on it are uncertain; the CDR3 is the one TCRdb lists. J is TRBJ1-6 and V is TRBV7-5; the table calls TRBD1, which could not be checked here. TRBV7-5 corresponds to a pseudogene. Including both end residues, the CDR3 is 14 amino acids long. The CDR3 sequence is CASSFGQGTSPLHF.

The V gene is TRBV5-1, the J gene TRBJ2-7, with no clear D. The CDR3 loop spans 14 amino acids. The germline gives CDR1 SGHRS, CDR2 YFSETQ. Trimming cost V 0 bases and J 2 bases, with 9 bases left between them. The CDR3, as DNA: TGCGCCAGCAGCTTGGGGGTAGGGACCTACGAGCAGTACTTC. As protein: CASSLGVGTYEQYF. The complete variable domain, with remaining parts taken from reference TRBV5-1 and TRBJ2-7, reads KAGVTQTPRYLIKTRGQQVTLSCSPISGHRSVSWYQQTPGQGLQFLFEYFSETQRNKGNFPGRFSGRQFSNSRSEMNVSTLELGDSALYLCASSLGVGTYEQYFGPGTRLTVT.

This chain uses TRBV15 with TRBJ1-4, with a tentative D call TRBD1 (6 bases). V was cut by 0 bases and J by 8 bases, with 19 bases left in between. The germline V gene has CDR1 LNHNV and CDR2 YYDKDF (reference sequence). This CDR3 spans 17 amino acids. CDR3 sequence reads: CATSRDRGLGGGEKLFF. CDR3 DNA sequence: TGTGCCACCAGCAGAGATCGAGGTCTAGGGGGTGGGGAAAAACTGTTTTTT.

The rearrangement joins TRBV19 to TRBJ1-2, with 7 bases lining up with TRBD1. Germline V CDR1 and CDR2: LNHDA, SQIVND (reference sequence). The CDR3 extends over 15 amino acids. J gave up 0 bases and V 4 bases, and 5 bases lay outside the gene matches. The CDR3 coding sequence is TGTGCCAGTAGTACGCCAGGGGGATCTAACTATGGCTACACCTTC. Its protein product is CASSTPGGSNYGYTF.

The chain employs TRBV5-1 and TRBJ2-7; D might be TRBD1 (6 bases). Trimming cost V 1 base and J 0 bases, with 17 bases left between them. The CDR3 has 17 residues. The germline V gene encodes CDR1 SGHRS and CDR2 YFSETQ. As DNA, the CDR3 is TGCGCCAGCAGCTTGAGATCCGACAGGTCATTCTCCTACGAGCAGTACTTC. It translates to CASSLRSDRSFSYEQYF.

CDR3 coding DNA: TGTGCCAGCAGGGGCCCTTATAGCAATCAGCCCCAGCATTTT. It is translated as CASRGPYSNQPQHF. The V call is TRBV6-8, the J call TRBJ1-5; D is uncertain. The germline V gene encodes CDR1 MNHGY and CDR2 SAAAGT. V lost 6 bases and J lost 0, with 9 bases in between. The CDR3 spans 14 residues.

This clone has only one observation. The chain is built from TRBV23-1 and TRBJ1-1, with D maybe TRBD1 (6 bases). TRBV23-1 is flagged as an ORF with uncertain function. V lost 6 bases and J 5 bases, leaving 22 bases between the germline ends. The CDR3 covers 16 residues. The CDR3 region has the DNA TGCGCCAGCAGCCAGGGCAGGGGACCGGATCCGACTGAAGCTTTCTTT. As protein: CASSQGRGPDPTEAFF.

V is TRBV14 and J is TRBJ2-5, with 7 bases identical to TRBD1. Trimming at V came to 3 bases and at J to 4 bases, leaving 8 bases not matched to a gene. Germline V lookup: CDR1 SGHDN, CDR2 FVKESK. The CDR3 loop spans 15 amino acids. Here the CDR3 DNA reads TGTGCCAGCAGCCAGCCGACAGGGCATTTAGAGACCCAGTACTTC. Translated: CASSQPTGHLETQYF.

The genes are TRBV11-3 and TRBJ1-2; the D gene is possibly TRBD1 (6 bases). The CDR3 sequence is 17 residues long. Trimming left V 5 bases short and J 7 bases short, with 26 bases between. CDR1 and CDR2 from the germline V gene are SGHNT and YENEEA. CDR3 region: CASSPPGQILSEAGYTF. The CDR3 region has the DNA TGTGCCAGCAGCCCTCCCGGACAGATCCTCTCTGAGGCTGGCTACACCTTC. Combining the CDR3 with reference TRBV11-3 and TRBJ1-2 gives the whole variable domain EAGVVQSPRYKIIEKKQPVAFWCNPISGHNTLYWYLQNLGQGPELLIRYENEEAVDDSQLPKDRFSAERLKGVDSTLKIQPAELGDSAVYLCASSPPGQILSEAGYTFGSGTRLTVV.

This clone is large. This chain joins TRBV6-8 and TRBJ1-2; possible D gene TRBD1, 5 bases. V lost 6 bases to trimming and J lost 6 bases, with 14 bases between them. The CDR3 consists of 13 residues. Looked up from germline, CDR1 is MNHGY and CDR2 is SAAAGT. The CDR3 sequence is CASSSDRADGYTF. The CDR3 DNA follows: TGTGCCAGCAGCAGCGACAGAGCAGATGGCTACACCTTC.

By sample fraction, this clone is large (0.1 to 1%). The CDR3 protein is CSAPLGQGNTEAFF. The DNA of the CDR3 is TGCAGCGCCCCACTGGGACAGGGGAACACTGAAGCTTTCTTT. The rearrangement uses TRBV29-1 and TRBJ1-1; 9 bases fit TRBD1. The CDR3 has 14 residues. V was clipped by 7 bases and J by 1 base; unmatched bases: 7. The germline V gene encodes CDR1 SQVTM and CDR2 ANQGSEA.

This clone is large within its sample. The chain couples TRBV19 to TRBJ2-5; 9 nucleotides line up with TRBD1. V lost 3 bases to trimming and J lost 2 bases; unmatched junction nucleotides: 4. CDR3 length: 15 residues. Germline V gene sequence: CDR1 LNHDA, CDR2 SQIVND (reference sequence). The CDR3 DNA reads as TGTGCCAGTAGTATCTGGGGACAGGGACAAGAGACCCAGTACTTC. It encodes CASSIWGQGQETQYF.

The chain combines TRBV30 with TRBJ2-1; 11 nucleotides match TRBD2. The CDR3 contains 15 residues. CDR1 and CDR2 (germline): GTSNPN, SVGIG (reference sequence). V dropped 3 bases and J dropped 8; count of bases not matched to a gene: 9. For the CDR3, the DNA is TGTGCCTGGAGCCTACTAGCGGGAGCCGCCGATGAGCAGTTCTTC. This translates into CAWSLLAGAADEQFF.

This chain connects TRBV28 to TRBJ2-1; TRBD2 is a possible D gene (5 bases). CDR1 is MDHEN and CDR2 is SYDVKM in the germline V gene. The CDR3 extends over 12 amino acids. V was pared by 6 bases and J by 6 bases, with 9 bases between. CDR3 nucleotides: TGTGCCAGCAGAGCTAGCCTCAATGAGCAGTTCTTC. It specifies CASRASLNEQFF.